The clone carrying this T cell receptor beta chain was recorded only once. This specimen comes from a study of technical replicates of blood from a handful of donors. TCRdb's copy holds only in-frame clones and misses some; the assay was immunoSEQ multiplex PCR. This table has 95,000 to 100,000 clones, roughly 95% appearing once. V lost 6 bases to trimming and J lost 10 bases, with 22 bases between them. The CDR3 loop spans 15 amino acids. Germline V CDR1 and CDR2: MDHEN, SYDVKM. The TCR was taken from a human donor in good health. Sequenced: T cells isolated from PBMCs. The chain employs TRBV28 and TRBJ2-1; no reliable D call. The CDR3 DNA reads as TGTGCCAGCAGACCCGAGGCGCGGCTAGTTGGCGAGCAGTTCTTC. Translated, it gives CASRPEARLVGEQFF.